The T cell receptor (beta chain) described here comes from a study of blood T cell repertoires in COVID-19. At the level of the study: Nucleic acid was either cDNA or gDNA, and it came from T cells, B-cell-depleted T cells, or PBMCs.

TCRdb's copy holds only in-frame clones and misses some; the assay was immunoSEQ multiplex PCR. The repertoire holds more than 250,000 clones, with 92% as singletons. The trim removed 3 bases at V and 7 bases at J, leaving 15 bases unmatched. CDR1 and CDR2 from the germline V gene are DFQATT and SNEGSKA (reference sequence). CDR3 length: 16 amino acids. This clonotype was sampled from a woman in her 30s who had recovered from COVID-19. The material sequenced was PBMCs or T cells enriched from blood (not recorded which). The chain combines TRBV20-1 with TRBJ1-5, with 7 bases that match TRBD1. This chain's CDR3 is CSASQGQGGRGQPQHF. The CDR3 bases are TGCAGTGCTAGTCAGGGGCAGGGGGGTCGGGGACAGCCCCAGCATTTT.